The next 24 T cell receptor beta chains were all read from a single sample in a study of response to subunit inactivated influenza vaccine. TCRdb independently ran MiXCR on the RT-PCR reads; one entry per CDR3 protein. Of 180,000 or so distinct CDR3 sequences listed, roughly 12% were seen once; the top ten hold 29%. The data were also submitted as part of a second study, on T cells expressing NK-cell markers. Per that paper: 5'RACE template switching with UMIs produced the TCR beta cDNA.

The specimen comprised CD8+ T cells sorted from PBMCs, sampled less than 13 days after vaccination. Every receptor here comes from a man aged 45-65 years who received an inactivated influenza vaccine.

This clonotype has just a few counts. The V and J genes are TRBV7-2 and TRBJ2-5; TRBD2 aligns across 12 bases. Germline-derived CDR1 and CDR2 are SGHTA and FQGNSA. With V trimmed by 5 bases and J by 3 bases, 7 bases remained unmatched. The CDR3 has 16 amino acids. CDR3 DNA sequence: TGTGCCAGCAGCCAACCGGGACTAGCGGGCGAAGAGACCCAGTACTTC. This sequence encodes CASSQPGLAGEETQYF.

This clonotype was counted a few times. This chain uses TRBV4-2 with TRBJ1-1; no firm D call. CDR1 is LGHNA, CDR2 YNFKEQ, per germline. The CDR3 length is 13 residues. Trimming stripped 5 bases from V and 1 base from J, with 8 bases between. The CDR3 sequence: CASSTHKNTEAFF. In DNA form, the CDR3 reads TGTGCCAGCAGCACCCACAAGAACACTGAAGCTTTCTTT.

This clonotype was seen more than once but under ten times. V usage is TRBV4-3 and J usage is TRBJ2-6; D may match TRBD1 or TRBD2 (5 bases each). The CDR3 contains 19 residues. CDR1 is LGHNA and CDR2 is YSLEER in the germline V gene. V was shortened by 0 bases and J by 1 base, with 16 bases between the two germline ends. CDR3 residues: CASSQDWDQVLSGANVLTF. CDR3 in DNA: TGCGCCAGCAGCCAAGATTGGGACCAGGTCTTATCTGGGGCCAACGTCCTGACTTTC.

This clonotype was seen a handful of times. The V and J genes are TRBV12-3 or TRBV12-4 and TRBJ1-4; 7 bases map to TRBD1. J was trimmed by 8 bases and V by 5 bases; bases with no gene match: 8. There are 14 residues in the CDR3. In DNA form, the CDR3 reads TGTGCCAGCAGTCCTCAGGGGGAGCGCGAAAAACTGTTTTTT. It codes for CASSPQGEREKLFF.

This clonotype was seen repeatedly, ten times or more. The gene calls are TRBV4-3 and TRBJ1-2, with a tentative D call TRBD1 (6 bases). Germline lookup yields CDR1 LGHNA and CDR2 YSLEER. With 2 bases removed from V and 2 bases from J, the gap between germline ends came to 12 bases. The CDR3 sequence is 15 residues long. The CDR3 DNA reads TGCGCCAGCAGCCAACAACAGGGTCCCAACTATGGCTACACCTTC. Translated: CASSQQQGPNYGYTF.

This chain connects TRBV4-3 to TRBJ1-2; perhaps TRBD1 as D (5 bases). From germline, CDR1 is LGHNA and CDR2 YSLEER. The V end lost 0 bases, the J end lost 6 bases, and 17 bases lay between the germline ends. The CDR3 totals 16 residues. CDR3 DNA: TGCGCCAGCAGCCAAGAGGTGGGTTACAGGAGGGATGGCTACACCTTC. It encodes CASSQEVGYRRDGYTF.

This clonotype was detected a few times. V and J are TRBV27 and TRBJ2-3; TRBD2 agrees at 9 bases. Germline assignment: CDR1 MNHEY and CDR2 SMNVEV (reference sequence). The trim removed 5 bases at V and 2 bases at J, leaving 8 bases unmatched. This CDR3 is built from 16 residues. The chain's CDR3 is CASSLSTSGITDTQYF. The CDR3 bases are TGTGCCAGCAGTCTCTCGACTAGCGGTATCACAGATACGCAGTATTTT.

This clonotype was seen a few times. For the CDR3, the DNA is TGTGCCAGCAGTTACCACCCACAGGGCTCTGAAGCTTTCTTT. This translates into CASSYHPQGSEAFF. The rearrangement links TRBV6-2 or TRBV6-3 to TRBJ1-1, with D perhaps matching TRBD1 (6 bases). The germline CDR1 and CDR2 sequences are MNHEY and SVGEGT. CDR3 length: 14 amino acids. Trimming stripped 2 bases from V and 6 bases from J, with 13 bases between.

The rearrangement links TRBV15 to TRBJ1-1; a possible D gene is TRBD1 (5 bases). V was clipped by 8 bases and J by 7 bases, with 17 bases between them. The germline CDR1 and CDR2 sequences are LNHNV and YYDKDF (reference sequence). The CDR3 consists of 13 residues. CDR3 protein: CATLTQGNGEAFF. DNA of the CDR3: TGTGCCACCCTAACGCAGGGAAACGGTGAAGCTTTCTTT. The full variable domain, in which reference TRBV15 and TRBJ1-1 provide the parts outside the CDR3, is DAMVIQNPRYQVTQFGKPVTLSCSQTLNHNVMYWYQQKSSQAPKLLFHYYDKDFNNEADTPDNFQSRRPNTSFCFLDIRSPGLGDTAMYLCATLTQGNGEAFFGQGTRLTVV.

This clonotype was observed a few times. CDR3 bases: TGTGCCAGCAGCAATGACAACCTTTTTAGCACAGATACGCAGTATTTT. Amino acid sequence: CASSNDNLFSTDTQYF. The rearrangement links TRBV28 to TRBJ2-3; D gene uncertain. Germline CDR1 MDHEN, CDR2 SYDVKM. This CDR3 spans 16 amino acids. V lost 6 bases and J 0 bases, leaving 16 bases between the germline ends.

This clonotype was picked up many times. The chain is built from TRBV12-3 or TRBV12-4 and TRBJ2-2; the D is unclear. The CDR3 covers 13 residues. Trimming shortened V by 3 bases and J by 1 base, and 3 bases separated the two germline ends. The CDR3 coding sequence is TGTGCCAGCAGTTTTATGAACACCGGGGAGCTGTTTTTT. Encoded protein: CASSFMNTGELFF.

In this sample, this clonotype turned up many times. V is TRBV7-2 and J is TRBJ2-1; D unclear. Germline CDR1 and CDR2: SGHTA and FQGNSA. V lost 2 bases, J lost 2 bases, and 7 bases lay in between. The CDR3 covers 14 residues. This CDR3 is CASSLTDAYNEQFF. The CDR3, as DNA: TGTGCCAGCAGCTTAACGGACGCCTACAATGAGCAGTTCTTC.

The chain combines TRBV6-1 with TRBJ2-4; 7 bases are shared with TRBD2. Looked up from germline, CDR1 is MNHNS and CDR2 is SASEGT. This CDR3 spans 15 amino acids. Trimming at V came to 5 bases and at J to 7 bases, leaving 11 bases not matched to a gene. CDR3 bases: TGTGCCAGCAGTAGGGATGGGAGGGCTGGTAACATTCAGTACTTC. This encodes CASSRDGRAGNIQYF.

This chain links TRBV4-3 with TRBJ2-3; 8 nucleotides align to TRBD2. CDR3 length: 15 amino acids. V shed 4 bases, J shed 5 bases, and the junction held 8 bases outside the gene matches. CDR1 and CDR2 (germline): LGHNA, YSLEER. The CDR3 DNA is TGCGCCAGCAGCCTTAGTAGCGGGACGATAGATACGCAGTATTTT. As protein: CASSLSSGTIDTQYF.

The genes are TRBV4-3 and TRBJ1-3; no firm D call. The V and J ends lost 4 bases and 0 bases respectively, with 16 bases between them. This CDR3 comprises 17 residues. Germline assignment: CDR1 LGHNA and CDR2 YSLEER. In nucleotides, the CDR3 is TGCGCCAGCAGCCCAGGACCGGACGTTAACTCTGGAAACACCATATATTTT. This gives the protein CASSPGPDVNSGNTIYF.

A few counts support this clonotype. The J gene is TRBJ2-3, the V gene TRBV7-6; TRBD2 matches at 11 bases. Germline CDR1 and CDR2: SGHVS and FNYEAQ. CDR3 size: 16 residues. V lost 3 bases to trimming and J lost 4 bases; unmatched junction nucleotides: 6. The CDR3 spells CASSLLAGGPADTQYF. CDR3 sequence (DNA): TGTGCCAGCAGCTTGCTAGCGGGGGGCCCCGCAGATACGCAGTATTTT.

This clonotype showed up just a few times. This sequence joins TRBV7-9 and TRBJ2-5, with 9 bases identical to TRBD2. V lost 1 base to trimming and J lost 13 bases; unmatched junction nucleotides: 13. This CDR3 contains 15 residues. In germline, CDR1 is SEHNR, CDR2 FQNEAQ (reference sequence). The DNA of the CDR3 is TGTGCCAGCAGCTTAGTCTCTAGCGGGAATCGACACTGGTACTTC. It is translated as CASSLVSSGNRHWYF.

There are a few counts of this clonotype. The chain couples TRBV28 to TRBJ1-2; 9 nucleotides align to TRBD1. The CDR3 is 16 residues long. CDR1 and CDR2 from the germline V gene are MDHEN and SYDVKM. J lost 5 bases, V lost 4 bases, and 11 bases had no gene match. The CDR3 loop is CASSSRWLGTGYGYTF. For the CDR3, the DNA is TGTGCCAGCAGTTCCCGGTGGTTAGGGACAGGGTATGGCTACACCTTC.

The rearrangement joins TRBV7-9 to TRBJ2-1; possible D gene TRBD2, 6 bases. This CDR3 region has 15 residues. Germline CDR1 is SEHNR and CDR2 is FQNEAQ (reference sequence). Trimming took off 5 bases at V and 4 bases at J, with 15 bases between the two ends. The CDR3 coding sequence is TGTGCCAGCAGCGGCGGAGGGCTTCAATACAATGAGCAGTTCTTC. Its protein is CASSGGGLQYNEQFF. Variable domain in full (rest from reference TRBV7-9 and TRBJ2-1): DTGVSQNPRHKITKRGQNVTFRCDPISEHNRLYWYRQTLGQGPEFLTYFQNEAQLEKSRLLSDRFSAERPKGSFSTLEIQRTEQGDSAMYLCASSGGGLQYNEQFFGPGTRLTVL.

This clonotype appeared a few times. The J gene is TRBJ2-1, the V gene TRBV12-3 or TRBV12-4; 7 bases align to TRBD1. J lost 4 bases, V lost 1 base, and 7 bases had no gene match. The CDR3 totals 16 residues. The DNA for the CDR3 is TGTGCCAGCAGTTTAGAGTGGCCGACAGGGTACAATGAGCAGTTCTTC. Encoded protein: CASSLEWPTGYNEQFF.

In its sample, this clonotype was seen many times. The chain joins TRBV7-9 to TRBJ1-2; D remains unclear. The CDR3 is 13 residues long. V lost 0 bases to trimming and J lost 8 bases, with 10 bases between them. The germline CDR1 and CDR2 sequences are SEHNR and FQNEAQ (reference sequence). The CDR3: CASSLAGFRGYTF. The DNA of the CDR3 is TGTGCCAGCAGCTTAGCGGGGTTTCGAGGCTACACCTTC. The full variable domain, completed using reference TRBV7-9 and TRBJ1-2, is DTGVSQNPRHKITKRGQNVTFRCDPISEHNRLYWYRQTLGQGPEFLTYFQNEAQLEKSRLLSDRFSAERPKGSFSTLEIQRTEQGDSAMYLCASSLAGFRGYTFGSGTRLTVV.

This chain links TRBV4-3 with TRBJ2-1; D is perhaps TRBD2 (5 bases). This CDR3 spans 17 amino acids. Trimming shortened V by 0 bases and J by 1 base, and 13 bases separated the two germline ends. In germline, CDR1 is LGHNA, CDR2 YSLEER. The CDR3 protein is CASSQERAGLSYNEQFF. DNA of the CDR3: TGCGCCAGCAGCCAAGAGCGGGCGGGCCTTTCCTACAATGAGCAGTTCTTC.

This clonotype has a handful of counts. This chain links TRBV6-5 with TRBJ2-7; D unclear. Trimming left V 2 bases short and J 2 bases short, with 10 bases between. Germline V gene lookup returns CDR1 MNHEY and CDR2 SVGAGI. The CDR3 covers 14 residues. CDR3 sequence (DNA): TGTGCCAGCAGTTACACCAGTCAGGCCTACGAGCAGTACTTC. This gives the protein CASSYTSQAYEQYF.

This clonotype is a singleton in its sample. This chain connects TRBV5-1 to TRBJ2-1; D uncertain. The germline gives CDR1 SGHRS, CDR2 YFSETQ. The germline V and J ends were trimmed by 4 bases and 7 bases, with 9 bases remaining between them. The CDR3 covers 12 residues. The CDR3 spells CASSMVGNEQFF. In nucleotides, the CDR3 is TGCGCCAGCAGCATGGTGGGTAATGAGCAGTTCTTC. Looking up the rest from reference TRBV5-1 and TRBJ2-1 gives the full variable domain: KAGVTQTPRYLIKTRGQQVTLSCSPISGHRSVSWYQQTPGQGLQFLFEYFSETQRNKGNFPGRFSGRQFSNSRSEMNVSTLELGDSALYLCASSMVGNEQFFGPGTRLTVL.